This T cell receptor beta chain was captured in a study of vaccination effects on CD4 cells after COVID-19 (dated by TCRdb to between 2021 and 2023). General notes on the study: The ViraFEST assay stimulated PBMC with viral peptide pools and then used TCR sequencing to identify antigen-specific CD4+ T cell clonotypes by expansion. Two doses of either the BNT162b2 or the mRNA-1273 mRNA SARS-CoV-2 vaccine were administered to participants. In a couple of convalescent patients, pre-vaccine samples were collected 16 days and one week ahead of the first dose, 142 and 148 days after COVID-19 diagnosis. Each well held around 2 million PBMC cultured in IMDM containing roughly 5% human AB serum, 10 IU/ml IL-2 and gentamicin, along with around 11 ug/ml peptides. In both COVID-19 convalescent patients and infection-naive vaccine recipients, the study compared SARS-CoV-2 spike-specific CD4+ TCR repertoires from before mRNA vaccination with those from after it. A total of 10 COVID-19 convalescent patients and a few SARS-CoV-2-naive healthy vaccine recipients were included in the full study. Cultures from other donors in the study were sequenced using the Oncomine TCR Beta short-read assay on an Illumina iSeq 100. Broad study findings and their caveats: At late post-vaccination timepoints, both infection-induced and vaccine-induced clones showed marked clonal contraction, consistent with waning T cell responses. Only a small number of convalescent patients were included, and no early post-infection timepoints were available, which limited the study. In convalescent patients, the post-vaccine spike-reactive repertoire consisted mainly of new vaccine-induced clones, largely distinct from infection-induced clones.

After around 11 days of culture, CD4+ T cells were isolated with the EasySep CD4+ T cell isolation kit. Convalescent patients had PCR-confirmed SARS-CoV-2 infection between March and December 2020, before Alpha, Beta and Delta variants emerged in the United States. On days 3 and 7, half of the culture medium was replaced with fresh IL-2-containing medium. Unless otherwise noted, each peptide stimulation condition was cultured in triplicate wells. PBMC were separated from whole blood using Ficoll-Paque Plus gradient centrifugation and were then either cryopreserved at -140C or used fresh. The QIAamp micro DNA kit was used to extract genomic DNA from the cultured CD4+ T cells. Libraries were prepared through the immunoSEQ multiplex PCR assay. TCR beta CDR3 sequencing was performed on DNA from the cultured, isolated CD4+ T cells. The authors' pipeline ran thus. Non-productive TCR sequences were removed and reads were trimmed to the CDR3 region, keeping CDR3s of at least 7 amino acids. Antigen-specific clonotypes were identified with the MANAFEST web app by comparing expansion in peptide wells against reference cultures. For clones to be considered positive, expansion at FDR<0.05 versus reference and all other wells, an odds ratio above 5, and a frequency above 0.1% in two replicate wells were required. A clonotype was called cross-reactive if it was significantly expanded both in SARS-CoV-2 spike wells and in at least one common cold coronavirus spike condition. CDR3 similarity was assessed by Levenshtein distance with the stringdist R package, and unrooted trees were built with ape in R 3.6.1. TCRdb stores this immuneACCESS table with in-frame sequences only. Part of the clones is absent; in the studies checked, under half of the shortfall reflects unresolved V genes, and no reason is known for the rest. The V and J calls and clone size are taken from that table; D and trimming were inferred from the DNA. The sample table contains roughly 64,000 clones; only one count was recorded for under 80% of them. The top ten hold roughly a quarter of the sample.

Worth noting for this clone: Its specific antigen is unknown. Per-nucleotide qualities are absent, and no much larger clonotype sits a single base away.

Germline trimming: 8 bases from V, 5 bases from J; junction bases outside gene matches: 8. CDR1 is given as LGHDT and CDR2 as YNNKEL, both from the germline V gene (reference sequence). Its CDR3 holds 14 amino acids, cysteine through phenylalanine. This entry keeps only the CDR3 DNA: 42 bases, framed from base 1. The material was CD4+ T cells from PBMCs cultured without peptide, obtained before COVID-19 vaccination. The V gene is TRBV3-1 (or the pseudogene TRBV3-2) and the J gene is TRBJ2-2, and TRBD2 aligns with 7 junction nucleotides. This TCR derives from a human donor who had a prior SARS-CoV-2 infection. This receptor has the CDR3 CASRSGFGTGELFF. The nucleotide sequence is TGTGCCAGCCGTAGCGGGTTCGGGACCGGGGAGCTGTTTTTT.